This T cell receptor (beta chain) emerged from a study of control samples from healthy donors and cancer patients. The repertoire was sequenced with immunoSEQ multiplex PCR; TCRdb's copy has only in-frame clones and lacks some. In the table there are 65,000 to 95,000 clones, about 88% of which are singletons. The CDR3 totals 14 residues. The germline V gene has CDR1 MNHNY and CDR2 SVGAGI (reference sequence). V lost 2 bases and J 4 bases, leaving 9 bases between the germline ends. The sequenced sample consisted of blood. The source is a man in his forties or fifties in good health. This chain links TRBV6-6 with TRBJ1-5, with D unclear. CDR3 sequence reads: CASSYEIRNQPQHF. The CDR3 coding sequence is TGTGCCAGCAGTTACGAGATAAGAAATCAGCCCCAGCATTTT.